The clone carrying this T cell receptor (beta chain) came up a few times. Its antigen is unknown. They isolated at least 6 million PBMCs from each sample. CDR3 length equals 12 residues. Germline CDR1 and CDR2: MNHEY and SVGAGI. V was trimmed by 8 bases and J by 2 bases, leaving 9 bases between them. The record originates from a study of blood T cells in healthy people across ages. Study-wide points: Age showed a roughly linear inverse relationship with TCR beta diversity per million T cells. Higher diversity, along with more naive CD4+ cells, distinguished long-lived donors from aged donors.

A second about 7 to 11 cycle PCR used barcoded and J-beta primers. From the 5' RACE reads, TCRdb called clonotypes with MiXCR, one entry per CDR3 protein. Here the sample spans around 600,000 distinct CDR3 sequences, around 48% being singletons. The sequencing sample was made of blood. The TCR was taken from a man older than 75 in good health. V gene TRBV6-5 combines with J gene TRBJ1-1; D not certain. The CDR3 nucleotides read TGTGCCAGCGCCCGGGCCAACACTGAAGCTTTCTTT. Translating gives CASARANTEAFF.